Listed below are T cell receptor beta chains from one sample, sequenced in a study of PD-L1 blockade in urothelial cancer. Using immunoSEQ multiplex PCR, the repertoire was profiled, and TCRdb retains in-frame clones only, with some absent. The sample lists some 19,000 clones, almost 90% occurring once. The material sequenced was PBMCs, taken around atezolizumab (anti-PD-L1) treatment. The receptors stem from an older woman with urothelial cancer. The CDR3 runs from the conserved cysteine through the conserved F or W. The D gene is left open where the match is weak.

d_gene	v_gene	j_gene	CDR3aa
NA	TRBV5-1	TRBJ1-1	CASSWPRGQNTEAFF
NA	TRBV4-3	TRBJ1-2	CASSQDYGDNYGYTF
TRBD1	TRBV15	TRBJ2-7	CATSRGVTDRSYEQYF
TRBD1	TRBV13	TRBJ2-7	CASSPIDRDPPYEQYF
TRBD2	TRBV19	TRBJ2-4	CASSPRLAGVPEAAKNIQYF
NA	TRBV7-2	TRBJ1-1	CASSSPVLDTEAFF
TRBD2	TRBV11-3	TRBJ2-3	CASSLGLAGAGDTQYF
TRBD2	TRBV7-2	TRBJ2-5	CASSPQGLAGGRKTQYF
TRBD1	TRBV14	TRBJ1-1	CASSRYRGETEAFF
NA	TRBV5-6	TRBJ2-5	CASSLVRDSQETQYF
NA	TRBV28	TRBJ2-7	CASSLAGNRAIRISYEQYF
TRBD1	TRBV28	TRBJ2-7	CASSPTGTAYEQYF
TRBD2	TRBV30	TRBJ2-2	CAWSVMGPSGSITGELFF
TRBD1	TRBV5-6	TRBJ1-5	CASSSDRGLTQPQHF
NA	TRBV21-1	TRBJ2-3	CASSNKAGNADTQYF
TRBD2	TRBV4-2	TRBJ2-7	CASSQGVSGSVYEQYF
TRBD1	TRBV28	TRBJ1-4	CASSLPGGKEKLFF
NA	TRBV29-1	TRBJ2-2	CSVGWRGHTGELFF
TRBD1	TRBV7-2	TRBJ2-6	CASSLAPQGVWGANVLTF
NA	TRBV6-5	TRBJ1-5	CASSDGTHNQPQHF
NA	TRBV5-4	TRBJ2-1	CASSLRGEQFF
TRBD2	TRBV5-1	TRBJ2-3	CASRQLAGDTDTQYF
NA	TRBV11-2	TRBJ1-2	CASSLGAGAYGYTF
TRBD1	TRBV11-2	TRBJ1-2	CASSSSRDRGRRDGYTF
TRBD1	TRBV7-9	TRBJ2-1	CATDGGQGANNEQFF
NA	TRBV19	TRBJ1-1	CASSMGRGFSEAFF
TRBD2	TRBV9	TRBJ2-1	CASSAHTSGSYNEQFF
NA	TRBV7-6	TRBJ1-4	CASSLRGATNEKLFF
TRBD1	TRBV2	TRBJ2-3	CASSRQGVGADTQYF
NA	TRBV2	TRBJ2-7	CASSWTGSSYEQYF
TRBD2	TRBV7-2	TRBJ2-5	CASSRGGSQETQYF
TRBD2	TRBV7-9	TRBJ2-2	CASGPSGRAPGELFF
NA	TRBV7-2	TRBJ1-2	CASTPWDINYGYTF
NA	TRBV19	TRBJ1-2	CASRLTGPTANYGYTF
TRBD1	TRBV28	TRBJ1-1	CASDRDVISMNTEAFF
TRBD2	TRBV28	TRBJ2-7	CASKLAGETYEQYF
TRBD1	TRBV7-9	TRBJ2-7	CASSPTGRDRPYEQYF
NA	TRBV7-9	TRBJ1-1	CASSLGAAEAFF
NA	TRBV27	TRBJ2-2	CASSHQGFMLYTGELFF
NA	TRBV20-1	TRBJ1-2	CSASRRGRPAF
NA	TRBV19	TRBJ1-4	CASSISQGGWLFF
TRBD2	TRBV5-1	TRBJ2-7	CASSLNGRAHEQYF
TRBD2	TRBV27	TRBJ2-1	CASSSSFSGSEQFF
TRBD1	TRBV27	TRBJ2-2	CASSFGTGLTGELFF
TRBD2	TRBV6-6	TRBJ2-7	CASSYSGLDYEQYF
NA	TRBV7-9	TRBJ2-2	CASSLSQATGELFF